Listed below are T cell receptor beta chains from one sample, sequenced in a study of siplizumab effects on memory and regulatory T cells. TCRdb keeps only in-frame clones here, not all; method: immunoSEQ multiplex PCR. Of around 110,000 clones in the sample, roughly 94% were seen once. Sequencing used non-Treg CD4+ T cells sorted from blood. The receptors derive from a human donor in good health. Both conserved end residues are part of each CDR3. D genes are given only for firm matches. Clone size appears in some rows only: once, few, many, or a class for an expanded clone.

v_call,d_call,clone_size,j_call,cdr3_nt,cdr3_aa
TRBV7-9,-,-,TRBJ2-5,TGTGCCAGCAGCTTCTTCCCCCCAGCGGGTTGGGAGACCCAGTACTTC,CASSFFPPAGWETQYF
TRBV29-1,TRBD1,-,TRBJ2-7,TGCAGCGTTGAACGGGACAGGGGGCGCGAGCAGTACTTC,CSVERDRGREQYF
TRBV5-1,TRBD1,-,TRBJ2-6,TGCGCCAGCAGCCCCTATTGGGACAGCTCTGGGGCCAACGTCCTGACTTTC,CASSPYWDSSGANVLTF
TRBV11-3,TRBD1,once,TRBJ2-3,TGTGCCAGCAGCTTTAAGGGGACAGGGACGTCGGATACGCAGTATTTT,CASSFKGTGTSDTQYF
TRBV7-7,-,-,TRBJ2-2,TGTGCCAGCAGCTACGCCACCCTCGGGACCGGGGAGCTGTTTTTT,CASSYATLGTGELFF
TRBV5-1,TRBD2,-,TRBJ2-3,TGCGCCAGCAGCCTGACTAGCGGGGTCACAGATACGCAGTATTTT,CASSLTSGVTDTQYF
TRBV11-3,-,-,TRBJ2-1,TGTGCCAGCAGCTTAGATTCGGTAAATGAGCAGTTCTTC,CASSLDSVNEQFF
TRBV10-3,-,-,TRBJ1-5,TGTGCCATCAGTGAGTCGGTAGAGAAGCCCCAGCATTTT,CAISESVEKPQHF
TRBV9,TRBD2,-,TRBJ2-3,TGTGCCAGCAGCAAAAGGACTAGCGAAGGGGATACGCAGTATTTT,CASSKRTSEGDTQYF
TRBV11-2,-,-,TRBJ2-7,TGTGCCAGCAGCTTAGAGGCGGCCGGCCCTTACGAGCAGTACTTC,CASSLEAAGPYEQYF
TRBV7-8,TRBD1,few,TRBJ1-4,TGTGCCAGCAGCCCAGGCGGGACAGGGCGTGAAAAACTGTTTTTT,CASSPGGTGREKLFF
TRBV15,-,-,TRBJ1-4,TGTGCCACCAGCAGTAATGAAAAACTGTTTTTT,CATSSNEKLFF
TRBV5-4,TRBD2,-,TRBJ2-1,TGTGCCAGCAGCCTAACGGGGGGGTTTTTCAATGAGCAGTTCTTC,CASSLTGGFFNEQFF
TRBV30,-,-,TRBJ1-2,TGTGCCTGGAGTGTCTCCGGGTCCGTGGGCTACACCTTC,CAWSVSGSVGYTF
TRBV5-6,-,-,TRBJ2-2,TGTGCCAGCAGCTTTTTGTACACCGGGGAGCTGTTTTTT,CASSFLYTGELFF
TRBV9,TRBD1,-,TRBJ1-2,TGTGCCAGCAGCGACTGGACAGGGGGCTATGGCTACACCTTC,CASSDWTGGYGYTF
TRBV6-5,-,-,TRBJ1-3,TGTGCCAGCAGTTACTCCCGGGAACTCTCTGGAAACACCATATATTTT,CASSYSRELSGNTIYF
TRBV7-8,-,-,TRBJ2-3,TGTGCCAGCAGCCGGGACCGAGATACGCAGTATTTT,CASSRDRDTQYF
TRBV6-1,-,-,TRBJ1-2,TGTGCCAGCAGTCAATCCAGAGAATATGGCTACACCTTC,CASSQSREYGYTF
TRBV5-1,TRBD2,once,TRBJ2-7,TGCGCCAGCAGCTTGTCGCCCAACAGCGGGAGCTACGAGCAGTACTTC,CASSLSPNSGSYEQYF
TRBV6-5,-,-,TRBJ2-7,TGTGCCAGCCATGGGACCTACGAGCAGTACTTC,CASHGTYEQYF
TRBV6-5,TRBD1,-,TRBJ2-2,TGTGCCAGCAGTTACTCCCGGACAGGGAACACCGGGGAGCTGTTTTTT,CASSYSRTGNTGELFF
TRBV7-8,TRBD1,-,TRBJ1-5,TGTGCCAGCAGCTTAGGGAGACAGGGGGCTTGGCAGCCCCAGCATTTT,CASSLGRQGAWQPQHF
TRBV5-4,-,-,TRBJ2-7,TGTGCCAGCAGCCAATACCGGGACAAGATGGTCGAGCAGTACTTC,CASSQYRDKMVEQYF
TRBV7-9,TRBD2,-,TRBJ2-1,TGTGCCAGCAGCTTAGGGGCTAGCGGACCCAATGAGCAGTTCTTC,CASSLGASGPNEQFF
TRBV6-5,-,-,TRBJ1-3,TGTGCCAGCGGGGCAGGGGTTGGAAACACCATATATTTT,CASGAGVGNTIYF
TRBV9,TRBD2,-,TRBJ2-7,TGTGCCAGCAGCCCCCTAGCGGGTTTGTCCTACGAGCAGTACTTC,CASSPLAGLSYEQYF
TRBV6-1,-,-,TRBJ1-3,TGTGCCCTCTGGGCCAACTCTGGAAACACCATATATTTT,CALWANSGNTIYF
TRBV5-1,TRBD1,once,TRBJ2-1,TGCGCCAGCAGCTTGGTCGGACAGGGGGCGAATGAGCAGTTCTTC,CASSLVGQGANEQFF
TRBV30,TRBD2,-,TRBJ2-3,TGTGCCTGGAGTACGGGACTAGATACAGATACGCAGTATTTT,CAWSTGLDTDTQYF
TRBV7-8,TRBD1,-,TRBJ1-1,TGTGCCAGCAGCTACACAGGGGGCAGGGGGACTGAAGCTTTCTTT,CASSYTGGRGTEAFF
TRBV11-3,TRBD2,-,TRBJ2-3,TGTGCCAGCAGCTTCTCTAGCGGTAGGCAGTATTTT,CASSFSSGRQYF
TRBV29-1,TRBD2,-,TRBJ2-3,TGCAGCGTTGACCTTAGCGGGAACCAAAATACGCAGTATTTT,CSVDLSGNQNTQYF
TRBV7-8,-,-,TRBJ2-3,TGTGCCAGCATCTTTGGTATCCTGGGTGCAGATACGCAGTATTTT,CASIFGILGADTQYF